The next 3 T cell receptor beta chains were all read from a single sample in a study of cytomegalovirus exposure and HLA in healthy donors. PCR employed 60 Vbeta and 13 Jbeta primers. The method was immunoSEQ multiplex PCR; TCRdb's version includes in-frame clones alone and lacks a portion of them. Recorded for this sample: 150,000 to 200,000 clones. The sequencing input was PBMCs. These receptor sequences come from a woman aged 55-69 years in good health and CMV-seronegative.

V usage is TRBV6-1 and J usage is TRBJ2-5; D perhaps matches TRBD2 (5 bases). CDR1 MNHNS and CDR2 SASEGT come from the germline V gene. This CDR3 has 15 amino acids. V was pared by 7 bases and J by 5 bases, with 20 bases between. The CDR3 DNA reads TGTGCCAGCACCTCCGGAGGCCCTTTTACGGAGACCCAGTACTTC. Translation gives CASTSGGPFTETQYF.

The rearrangement links TRBV7-3 to TRBJ1-5; TRBD1 aligns across 8 bases. The CDR3 consists of 19 residues. CDR1 is SGHTA and CDR2 is FQGTGA in the germline V gene. With 1 base clipped from V and 2 bases from J, the junction kept 13 bases outside the gene matches. This CDR3 is CASSLREGDRGRGNQPQHF. CDR3 coding DNA: TGTGCCAGCAGCTTAAGAGAGGGAGACAGGGGAAGAGGCAATCAGCCCCAGCATTTT.

V usage is TRBV6-5 and J usage is TRBJ1-2; possibly TRBD1 for D (5 bases). The CDR3 is made up of 15 amino acids. Trimming shortened V by 2 bases and J by 7 bases, and 17 bases separated the two germline ends. In germline, CDR1 is MNHEY, CDR2 SVGAGI. CDR3 bases: TGTGCCAGCAGTTACCGGGACTTCCGAAGGGGTGGCTACACCTTC. Amino acid sequence: CASSYRDFRRGGYTF.